The 16 T cell receptor beta chains presented below share a single source sample, sequenced in a study of cytomegalovirus exposure and HLA in healthy donors. Primers: 60 Vbeta forward and 13 Jbeta reverse. Profiling relied on immunoSEQ multiplex PCR, and the TCRdb table lists in-frame clones only, not all of them. This table holds under 200,000 clones, approximately 84% found once. Sequenced: PBMCs. All receptors come from a man in his thirties or forties in good health and CMV-seronegative.

This chain joins TRBV30 and TRBJ2-2; TRBD1 is a possible D gene (6 bases). CDR3 length: 15 residues. Deletions cut 1 base from V and 1 base from J, with 10 bases between. Germline V gives CDR1 GTSNPN, CDR2 SVGIG (reference sequence). The CDR3 DNA reads TGTGCCTGGAGTGCCCAGGGGATGAACACCGGGGAGCTGTTTTTT. This sequence encodes CAWSAQGMNTGELFF.

The chain uses TRBV4-2 and TRBJ1-5; TRBD1 agrees at 12 bases. This CDR3 has 18 residues. Trimming at V came to 3 bases and at J to 0 bases, leaving 6 bases not matched to a gene. The germline V gene encodes CDR1 LGHNA and CDR2 YNFKEQ. The CDR3 loop is CASSQGQGASHSNQPQHF. The CDR3 nucleotides are TGTGCCAGCAGCCAGGGACAGGGGGCCTCACATAGCAATCAGCCCCAGCATTTT.

The chain carries TRBV19 and TRBJ1-2, with D unresolved. Trimming stripped 5 bases from V and 8 bases from J, with 15 bases between. The CDR3 contains 13 residues. The germline gives CDR1 LNHDA, CDR2 SQIVND (reference sequence). The CDR3 DNA reads TGTGCCAGTAGTCCCCCGGTGAGGCCCGGCTACACCTTC. Its translation: CASSPPVRPGYTF.

The gene calls are TRBV29-1 and TRBJ2-1; perhaps TRBD1 as D (5 bases). Per the germline V gene, CDR1 is SQVTM and CDR2 is ANQGSEA. Trimming cost V 4 bases and J 4 bases, with 14 bases left between them. This CDR3 has 14 amino acids. The CDR3 DNA sequence: TGCAGCGTTGGGAGACAGCGAACTTACAATGAGCAGTTCTTC. Its translation is CSVGRQRTYNEQFF.

This chain uses TRBV7-9 with TRBJ2-7; 13 bases are shared with TRBD2. The trim removed 5 bases at V and 6 bases at J, leaving 7 bases unmatched. In germline, CDR1 is SEHNR, CDR2 FQNEAQ (reference sequence). This CDR3 contains 15 residues. The CDR3 DNA is TGTGCCAGCAGCATCCGGACTAGCGGGAGCTCCGAGCAGTACTTC. Translation gives CASSIRTSGSSEQYF.

The chain recombines TRBV18 with TRBJ2-7, with TRBD2 identical over 8 bases. The CDR3 totals 15 residues. CDR1 KGHSH and CDR2 LQKENI come from the germline V gene. J lost 0 bases, V lost 3 bases, and 4 bases had no gene match. CDR3 DNA sequence: TGTGCCAGCTCACCGGCGGGAGGCCTCTCCTACGAGCAGTACTTC. This codes for CASSPAGGLSYEQYF.

CDR3 sequence reads: CASSLVGGGPNEQFF. The CDR3 nucleotides read TGTGCCAGCAGCTTAGTCGGGGGGGGGCCCAATGAGCAGTTCTTC. The chain combines TRBV7-6 with TRBJ2-1; TRBD2 agrees at 8 bases. J lost 6 bases, V lost 1 base, and 5 bases had no gene match. This CDR3 spans 15 amino acids. In germline, CDR1 is SGHVS, CDR2 FNYEAQ. The whole variable domain, remainder taken from reference TRBV7-6 and TRBJ2-1, is GAGVSQSPRYKVTKRGQDVALRCDPISGHVSLYWYRQALGQGPEFLTYFNYEAQQDKSGLPNDRFSAERPEGSISTLTIQRTEQRDSAMYRCASSLVGGGPNEQFFGPGTRLTVL.

This clone appeared once. The chain joins TRBV19 to TRBJ2-5; 7 bases agree with TRBD2. The CDR3 consists of 15 residues. The germline gives CDR1 LNHDA, CDR2 SQIVND (reference sequence). V dropped 3 bases and J dropped 4; count of bases not matched to a gene: 8. CDR3 region: CASSIGGGWGETQYF. The CDR3 DNA follows: TGTGCCAGTAGTATTGGGGGGGGATGGGGAGAGACCCAGTACTTC.

This chain joins TRBV19 and TRBJ2-7; 11 bases agree with TRBD1. The germline gives CDR1 LNHDA, CDR2 SQIVND (reference sequence). The CDR3 has 13 amino acids. Unmatched junction bases numbered 6, after V lost 10 bases and J lost 4 bases. The CDR3: CATRDRGVYEQYF. CDR3 sequence (DNA): TGTGCCACAAGGGACAGGGGGGTATACGAGCAGTACTTC. Combining the CDR3 with reference TRBV19 and TRBJ2-7 gives the whole variable domain DGGITQSPKYLFRKEGQNVTLSCEQNLNHDAMYWYRQDPGQGLRLIYYSQIVNDFQKGDIAEGYSVSREKKESFPLTVTSAQKNPTAFYLCATRDRGVYEQYFGPGTRLTVT.

The CDR3 spells CASSLEKLAGVVDTQYF. Written as DNA, the CDR3 is TGCGCCAGCAGCTTGGAAAAACTAGCGGGAGTTGTAGATACGCAGTATTTT. The chain joins TRBV5-1 to TRBJ2-3, with 11 bases lining up with TRBD2. J gave up 5 bases and V 0 bases, and 8 bases lay outside the gene matches. The CDR3 loop spans 17 amino acids. The V gene's germline CDR1 is SGHRS and CDR2 YFSETQ.

The V and J genes are TRBV27 and TRBJ2-5; 8 bases are shared with TRBD2. V gave up 6 bases and J gave up 3 bases; unmatched junction bases: 3. There are 13 residues in the CDR3. Germline V gene data show CDR1 as MNHEY and CDR2 as SMNVEV (reference sequence). CDR3 region: CASRKRGKETQYF. The DNA for the CDR3 is TGTGCCAGCAGAAAGCGGGGGAAAGAGACCCAGTACTTC.

J is TRBJ2-1 and V is TRBV6-5; the match to TRBD1 covers 8 bases. With 5 bases clipped from V and 4 bases from J, the junction kept 7 bases outside the gene matches. The CDR3 totals 15 residues. Germline-derived CDR1 and CDR2 are MNHEY and SVGAGI. This CDR3 reads CASSGQRDRYNEQFF. The CDR3 bases are TGTGCCAGCAGTGGTCAAAGGGACAGGTACAATGAGCAGTTCTTC.

CDR3 sequence: CSGPEAGELFF. The CDR3 DNA reads as TGCAGCGGTCCAGAGGCCGGGGAGCTGTTTTTT. The chain uses TRBV29-1 and TRBJ2-2; D ambiguous. Deletions cut 7 bases from V and 6 bases from J, with 9 bases between. The CDR3 is 11 amino acids. Germline lookup yields CDR1 SQVTM and CDR2 ANQGSEA.

The rearrangement links TRBV14 to TRBJ1-2; the D gene is possibly TRBD1 (5 bases). The CDR3 spans 14 residues. Germline V lookup: CDR1 SGHDN, CDR2 FVKESK. Trimming shortened V by 7 bases and J by 2 bases, and 14 bases separated the two germline ends. CDR3 residues: CASTPGRINYGYTF. In DNA form, the CDR3 reads TGTGCCAGCACCCCAGGGAGGATCAACTATGGCTACACCTTC.

The rearrangement uses TRBV5-1 and TRBJ2-7, with D maybe TRBD1 (6 bases). Germline V gives CDR1 SGHRS, CDR2 YFSETQ. The CDR3 totals 12 residues. V was clipped by 4 bases and J by 4 bases, with 9 bases between them. DNA for the CDR3: TGCGCCAGCAGCATGGACAGTTACGAGCAGTACTTC. Residues: CASSMDSYEQYF.

The genes are TRBV5-6 and TRBJ1-1; 8 nucleotides line up with TRBD1. The germline CDR1 and CDR2 sequences are SGHDT and YYEEEE. Trimming at V came to 0 bases and at J to 0 bases, leaving 1 base not matched to a gene. This CDR3 is built from 15 residues. CDR3 in DNA: TGTGCCAGCAGCTTGGGGACAGGGATGAACACTGAAGCTTTCTTT. This gives the protein CASSLGTGMNTEAFF.